The source of this T cell receptor (beta chain) is a study of T-cell memory formation after mild COVID-19. Study at large: TCR clusters were mostly confined to one donor each. Study conclusions and caveats: Clones contracting over day 15 to 85 were CD4/CD8 balanced, with later expanders leaning CD4+.

To note about this clonotype: Its antigen is currently unknown.

The length of the CDR3 is 18 residues. V lost 4 bases and J lost 1; bases outside the gene matches: 13. The germline V gene encodes CDR1 SNHLY and CDR2 FYNNEI. Libraries for TCRalpha and TCRbeta carried sample barcodes and unique molecular identifiers via 5'RACE. MiXCR was run by TCRdb on the 5' RACE reads, yielding one entry per CDR3 protein. Of 500,000 to 550,000 distinct CDR3 sequences listed, around 20% are singletons. The sequenced sample was PBMCs or a T cell subset sorted from them (not recorded which). The chain has TRBV2 and TRBJ2-1; 7 bases map to TRBD1. The TCR was taken from an adult woman who had mild COVID-19 (a few samples of this study predate the infection). Cell type and time point are not known. The CDR3 reads CASSGGQSRLPSYNEQFF. As DNA, the CDR3 is TGTGCCAGCAGTGGGGGACAGTCCAGACTACCATCCTACAATGAGCAGTTCTTC.